The clone carrying this TCR beta chain was counted only a few times. The CDR3 runs to 15 residues. The germline V and J ends were trimmed by 5 bases and 0 bases, with 11 bases remaining between them. The sample comes from a study of blood T cells in healthy people across ages. Study in general: Using template switching, researchers captured about one barcoded beta molecule for each two T cells.

Per individual sample, total RNA of at least 6 micrograms was extracted. Through a sample-barcoded 5' primer and a J-beta primer mix, a second PCR was run for about 7 to 12 cycles. From the 5' RACE reads, TCRdb called clonotypes with MiXCR, one entry per CDR3 protein. The sample includes more than 700,000 distinct CDR3 sequences, roughly 53% of them seen just once. The receptor's source is a man of 80 years or more in good health. J is TRBJ2-1 and V is TRBV12-3 or TRBV12-4; perhaps TRBD2 as D (6 bases). The sample taken for sequencing was blood. The CDR3 coding sequence is TGTGCCAGCAGTCTCGGGAGCCTCTCCTACAATGAGCAGTTCTTC. It yields the protein CASSLGSLSYNEQFF.